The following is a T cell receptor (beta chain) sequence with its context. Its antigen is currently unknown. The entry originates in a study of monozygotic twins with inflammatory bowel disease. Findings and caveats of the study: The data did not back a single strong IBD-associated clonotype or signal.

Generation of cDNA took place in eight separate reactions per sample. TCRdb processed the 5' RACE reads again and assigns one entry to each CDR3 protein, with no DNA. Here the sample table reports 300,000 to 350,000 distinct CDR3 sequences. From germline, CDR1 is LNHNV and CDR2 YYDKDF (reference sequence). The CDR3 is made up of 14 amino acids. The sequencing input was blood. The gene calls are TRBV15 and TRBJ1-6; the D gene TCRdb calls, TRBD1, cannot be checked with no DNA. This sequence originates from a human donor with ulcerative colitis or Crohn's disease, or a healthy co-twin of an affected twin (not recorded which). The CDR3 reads CATSRYRENSPLHF.